This entry features one T cell receptor (beta chain) sequence. In the original analysis: Per sample, the median was 95,638 TCRs, with values from around 24,000 to 710,000. TCRdb independently ran MiXCR on the RACE reads; one entry per CDR3 protein. These V and J calls derive from TCRdb rather than the authors' analysis. The sample yields under 300,000 distinct CDR3 sequences, 7.7% seen once. This entry belongs to a study of human T cells and chemical hapten exposure. Background on the study: Patients had diphenylcyclopropenone applied to the scalp weekly throughout the roughly 25-week study.

V dropped 6 bases and J dropped 6 bases, with 18 bases sitting between them. Germline CDR1 MDHEN, CDR2 SYDVKM. The CDR3 runs to 15 residues. Time point noted: pre-sensitization, week 0. Noted treatment: therapeutic diphenylcyclopropenone sensitization with weekly scalp DPC. Unfractionated whole blood yielded total RNA. Source: whole blood, taken in connection with sensitization to the hapten diphenylcyclopropenone (DPC). The clonotype comes from a young man with alopecia areata. Some clones in this sample may be carry-over from other donors' samples. V gene TRBV28 combines with J gene TRBJ1-5; tentatively, D is TRBD1 (6 bases). CDR3 in DNA: TGTGCCAGCAGAACGGGGACATTCTTCACTCAGCCCCAGCATTTT. It yields the protein CASRTGTFFTQPQHF. The whole variable domain, filled in from reference TRBV28 and TRBJ1-5, reads DVKVTQSSRYLVKRTGEKVFLECVQDMDHENMFWYRQDPGLGLRLIYFSYDVKMKEKGDIPEGYSVSREKKERFSLILESASTNQTSMYLCASRTGTFFTQPQHFGDGTRLSIL.